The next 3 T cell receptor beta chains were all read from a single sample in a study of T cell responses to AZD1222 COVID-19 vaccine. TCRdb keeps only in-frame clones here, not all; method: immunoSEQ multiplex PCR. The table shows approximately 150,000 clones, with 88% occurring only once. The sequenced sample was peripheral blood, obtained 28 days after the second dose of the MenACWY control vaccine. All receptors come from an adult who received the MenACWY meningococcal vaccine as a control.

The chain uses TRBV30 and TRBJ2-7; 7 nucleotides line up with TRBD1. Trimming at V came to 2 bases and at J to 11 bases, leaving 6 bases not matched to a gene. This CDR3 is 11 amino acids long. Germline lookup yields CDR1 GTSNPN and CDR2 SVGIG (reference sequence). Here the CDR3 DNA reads TGTGCCTGGAGTCCCGACAGGGTTAAGTACTTC. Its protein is CAWSPDRVKYF.

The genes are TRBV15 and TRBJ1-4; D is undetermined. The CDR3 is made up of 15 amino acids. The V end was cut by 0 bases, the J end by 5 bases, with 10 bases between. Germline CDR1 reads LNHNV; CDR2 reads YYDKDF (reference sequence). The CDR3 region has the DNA TGTGCCACCAGCAGAGAGCGGCAGCTGAATGAAAAACTGTTTTTT. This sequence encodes CATSRERQLNEKLFF.

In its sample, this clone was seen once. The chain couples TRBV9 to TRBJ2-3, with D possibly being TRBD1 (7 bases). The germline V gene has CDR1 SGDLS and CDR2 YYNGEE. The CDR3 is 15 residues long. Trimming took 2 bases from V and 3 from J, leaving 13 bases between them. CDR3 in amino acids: CASSVLQGRTDTQYF. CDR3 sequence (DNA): TGTGCCAGCAGCGTGTTACAGGGGAGGACAGATACGCAGTATTTT.